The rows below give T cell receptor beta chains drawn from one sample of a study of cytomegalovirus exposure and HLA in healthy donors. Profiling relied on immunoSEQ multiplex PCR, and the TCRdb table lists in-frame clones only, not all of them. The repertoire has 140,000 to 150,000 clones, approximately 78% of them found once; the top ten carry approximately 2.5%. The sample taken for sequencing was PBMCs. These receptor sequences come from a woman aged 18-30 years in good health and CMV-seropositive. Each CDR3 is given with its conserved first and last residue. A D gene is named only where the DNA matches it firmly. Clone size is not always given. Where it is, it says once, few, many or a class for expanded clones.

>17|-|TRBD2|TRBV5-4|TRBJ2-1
TGTGCCAGCAGCCCTCAGCGGGGGGGTTCTACTTACAATGAGCAGTTCTTC
CASSPQRGGSTYNEQFF
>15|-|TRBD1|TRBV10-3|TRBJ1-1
TGTGCCATCAGGACCTCCGGGACAGATAACACTGAAGCTTTCTTT
CAIRTSGTDNTEAFF
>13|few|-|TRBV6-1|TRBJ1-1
TGTGCCAGCATGAGGGGACTTTACACTGAAGCTTTCTTT
CASMRGLYTEAFF
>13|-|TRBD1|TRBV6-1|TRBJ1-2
TGTGCCAGCCATACAGGGGGAAGAAGTGGCTACACCTTC
CASHTGGRSGYTF
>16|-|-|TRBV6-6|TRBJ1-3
TGTGCCAGCAGTTACTCGGGCAGGGGATCTGGAAACACCATATATTTT
CASSYSGRGSGNTIYF
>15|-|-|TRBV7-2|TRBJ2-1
TGTGCCAGCAGCTTACCCCGAGACAGATACAATGAGCAGTTCTTC
CASSLPRDRYNEQFF
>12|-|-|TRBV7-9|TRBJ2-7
TGTGCCAGCAGCTTAGACCCAGGGCGTAAGTACTTC
CASSLDPGRKYF
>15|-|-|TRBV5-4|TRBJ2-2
TGTGCCAGCAGCCCCGTGAATAGCGGTACCGGGGAGCTGTTTTTT
CASSPVNSGTGELFF
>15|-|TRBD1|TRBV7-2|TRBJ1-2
TGTGCCAGCAGCCCCGGGACAGGAGTTAACTATGGCTACACCTTC
CASSPGTGVNYGYTF
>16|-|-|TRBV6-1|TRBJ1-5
TGTGCCAGCAGTGAAGTAACACCTTATAGCAATCAGCCCCAGCATTTT
CASSEVTPYSNQPQHF
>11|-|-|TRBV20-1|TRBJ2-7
TGCAGTGCTAGCAGGGGTTACGAGCAGTACTTC
CSASRGYEQYF
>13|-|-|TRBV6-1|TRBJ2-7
TGTGCCAGCCGGAGAGGGATCAACTACGAGCAGTACTTC
CASRRGINYEQYF